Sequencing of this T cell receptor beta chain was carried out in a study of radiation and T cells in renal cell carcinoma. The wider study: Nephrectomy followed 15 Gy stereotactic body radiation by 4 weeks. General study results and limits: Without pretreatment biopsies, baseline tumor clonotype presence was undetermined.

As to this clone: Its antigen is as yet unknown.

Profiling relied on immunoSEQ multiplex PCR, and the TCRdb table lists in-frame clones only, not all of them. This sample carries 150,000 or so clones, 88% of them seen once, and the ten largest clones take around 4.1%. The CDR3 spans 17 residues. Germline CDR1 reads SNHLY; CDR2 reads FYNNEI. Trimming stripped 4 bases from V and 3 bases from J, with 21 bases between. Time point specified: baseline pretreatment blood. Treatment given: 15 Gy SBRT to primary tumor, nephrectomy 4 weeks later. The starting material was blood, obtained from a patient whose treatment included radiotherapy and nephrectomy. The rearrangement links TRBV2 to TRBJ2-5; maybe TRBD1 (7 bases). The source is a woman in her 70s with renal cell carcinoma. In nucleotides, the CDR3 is TGTGCCAGCAGTGGGGTTCAGGGGGGTCTGTTGGAAGAGACCCAGTACTTC. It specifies CASSGVQGGLLEETQYF. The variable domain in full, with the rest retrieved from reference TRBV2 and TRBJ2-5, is EPEVTQTPSHQVTQMGQEVILRCVPISNHLYFYWYRQILGQKVEFLVSFYNNEISEKSEIFDDQFSVERPDGSNFTLKIRSTKLEDSAMYFCASSGVQGGLLEETQYFGPGTRLLVL.